Shown below are 4 T cell receptor beta chains from a single sample sequenced in a study of T cells expressing NK-cell markers. TCRdb re-called the 5' RACE reads and shows each CDR3 protein once, DNA omitted. This listing includes 350,000 to 400,000 distinct CDR3 sequences. The sample was blood T cells: a sorted CD56 or NKG2C T cell subset, CD4+ or CD8+ T cells, or bulk PBMC T cells (not recorded which). The receptors originated from a woman aged 45-65 years in good health.

The chain recombines TRBV29-1 with TRBJ2-1; the D call of TRBD1 rests on TCRdb alone, since no DNA is present to check it. There are 14 residues in the CDR3. CDR1 and CDR2 from the germline V gene are SQVTM and ANQGSEA. CDR3 protein: CSVARDRVGDEQFF.

This chain joins TRBV5-6 and TRBJ2-2; TCRdb calls TRBD2, which cannot be checked without DNA. Per the germline V gene, CDR1 is SGHDT and CDR2 is YYEEEE. CDR3 length: 16 amino acids. The CDR3 spells CASSKLANLNTGELFF.

This chain connects TRBV6-6 to TRBJ2-1; TCRdb's D call of TRBD2 is untestable without DNA. From germline, CDR1 is MNHNY and CDR2 SVGAGI (reference sequence). The CDR3 extends over 12 amino acids. CDR3 region: CASSYTGGWEFF.

The V call is TRBV6-6, the J call TRBJ2-1; TCRdb's D call, TRBD1, is unchecked because there is no DNA. The CDR3 runs 14 residues. In germline, CDR1 is MNHNY, CDR2 SVGAGI (reference sequence). CDR3 in amino acids: CASSTDRQGNEQFF.